Each of the 7 T cell receptor beta chains below was sequenced from the same sample in a study of spatial heterogeneity in lung cancer. Time point denoted: sample taken at primary tumor resection. TCRdb passed the 5' RACE reads through MiXCR, listing each CDR3 protein once. Of nearly 80,000 distinct CDR3 sequences listed, under 8.5% are singletons. The material was PBMCs, obtained at surgery. All receptors derive from a male donor with early-stage non-small cell lung cancer.

In its sample, this clonotype was seen many times. The rearrangement joins TRBV10-3 to TRBJ2-7; D is unclear. The CDR3 sequence is 15 residues long. Trimming shortened V by 1 base and J by 4 bases, and 14 bases separated the two germline ends. Germline assignment: CDR1 ENHRY and CDR2 SYGVKD. The CDR3, as DNA: TGTGCCATCAGTGAGTACCTGGGCCTTTTGTACGAGCAGTACTTC. Amino acids: CAISEYLGLLYEQYF.

This clonotype was counted at least ten times. The chain joins TRBV4-1 to TRBJ1-1; no clear D gene. CDR1 is MGHRA and CDR2 is YSYEKL in the germline V gene. Trimming cost V 8 bases and J 0 bases, with 13 bases left between them. The CDR3 spans 14 residues. The CDR3: CASANLQLNTEAFF. CDR3 in DNA: TGCGCCAGCGCGAATCTACAGCTGAACACTGAAGCTTTCTTT.

This sequence joins TRBV10-3 and TRBJ2-7; tentative D call: TRBD2 (5 bases). Deletions cut 4 bases from V and 6 bases from J, with 16 bases between. This CDR3 spans 14 amino acids. The germline gives CDR1 ENHRY, CDR2 SYGVKD. CDR3 sequence: CAISGTGVGGEQYF. DNA for the CDR3: TGTGCCATCAGTGGGACTGGGGTCGGAGGCGAGCAGTACTTC.

The CDR3 coding sequence is TGTGCCACCAGTGATGCGAGGACAGCTGATGGCTACACCTTC. Its translation is CATSDARTADGYTF. The V and J genes are TRBV24-1 and TRBJ1-2, with D possibly TRBD1 on 6 matching bases. This CDR3 contains 14 residues. CDR1 is KGHDR and CDR2 is SFDVKD in the germline V gene. Trimming cost V 3 bases and J 6 bases, with 13 bases left between them.

In its sample, this clonotype was seen many times. The chain has TRBV28 and TRBJ2-7; the match to TRBD1 covers 7 bases. From germline, CDR1 is MDHEN and CDR2 SYDVKM. This CDR3 contains 12 residues. With V trimmed by 8 bases and J by 6 bases, 7 bases remained unmatched. The CDR3: CASSRGQPEQYF. The CDR3 DNA sequence: TGTGCCAGCTCCAGGGGACAGCCCGAGCAGTACTTC.

J is TRBJ2-5 and V is TRBV7-2; the match to TRBD2 covers 7 bases. Germline loops: CDR1 SGHTA, CDR2 FQGNSA. CDR3 length: 16 residues. V lost 1 base and J lost 6; bases outside the gene matches: 11. CDR3 amino acids: CASSLGLGLGGQTQYF. The CDR3 region has the DNA TGTGCCAGCAGCTTAGGGTTAGGACTAGGAGGGCAGACCCAGTACTTC.

This clonotype was seen repeatedly, ten times or more. This chain links TRBV7-9 with TRBJ1-6, with 10 bases that match TRBD1. The CDR3 extends over 16 amino acids. Germline V gene sequence: CDR1 SEHNR, CDR2 FQNEAQ (reference sequence). V shed 4 bases and J 8 bases; nucleotides not matched to a gene: 8. This CDR3 is CASSSGQGIAYSPLHF. The CDR3, as DNA: TGTGCCAGCAGCTCGGGACAGGGGATCGCCTATTCACCCCTCCACTTT.